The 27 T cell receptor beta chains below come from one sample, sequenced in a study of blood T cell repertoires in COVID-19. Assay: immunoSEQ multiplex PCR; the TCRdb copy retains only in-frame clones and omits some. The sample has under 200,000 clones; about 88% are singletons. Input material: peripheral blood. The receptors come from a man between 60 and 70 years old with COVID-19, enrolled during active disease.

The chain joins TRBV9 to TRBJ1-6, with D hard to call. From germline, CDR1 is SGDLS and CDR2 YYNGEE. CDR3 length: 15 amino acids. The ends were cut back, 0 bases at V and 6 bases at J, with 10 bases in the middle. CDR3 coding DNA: TGTGCCAGCAGCGTAGGGTGGGGAGTTAATTCACCCCTCCACTTT. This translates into CASSVGWGVNSPLHF.

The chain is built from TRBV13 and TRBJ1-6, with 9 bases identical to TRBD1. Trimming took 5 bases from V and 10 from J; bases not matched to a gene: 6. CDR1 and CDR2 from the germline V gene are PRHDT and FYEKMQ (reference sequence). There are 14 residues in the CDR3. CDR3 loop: CASSPDRGGSPLHF. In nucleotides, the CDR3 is TGTGCCAGCAGCCCCGACAGGGGGGGATCACCCCTCCACTTT.

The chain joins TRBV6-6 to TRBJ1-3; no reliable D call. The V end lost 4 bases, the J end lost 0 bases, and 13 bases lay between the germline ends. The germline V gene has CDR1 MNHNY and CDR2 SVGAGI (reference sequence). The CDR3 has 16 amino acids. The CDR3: CASSSTKQSSGNTIYF. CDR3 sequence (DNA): TGTGCCAGCAGTTCCACCAAACAGAGCTCTGGAAACACCATATATTTT.

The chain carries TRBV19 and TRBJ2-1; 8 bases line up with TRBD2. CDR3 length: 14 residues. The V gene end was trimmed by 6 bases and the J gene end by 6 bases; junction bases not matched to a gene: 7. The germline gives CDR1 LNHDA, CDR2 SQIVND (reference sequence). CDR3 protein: CASSLGLVGNEQFF. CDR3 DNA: TGTGCCAGTAGCCTGGGACTAGTAGGCAATGAGCAGTTCTTC.

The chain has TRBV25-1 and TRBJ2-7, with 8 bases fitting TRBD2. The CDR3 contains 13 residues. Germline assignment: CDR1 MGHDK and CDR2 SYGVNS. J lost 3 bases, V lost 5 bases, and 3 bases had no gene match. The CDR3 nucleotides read TGTGCCAGCAGTCGAGCGGGAGTCTACGAGCAGTACTTC. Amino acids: CASSRAGVYEQYF.

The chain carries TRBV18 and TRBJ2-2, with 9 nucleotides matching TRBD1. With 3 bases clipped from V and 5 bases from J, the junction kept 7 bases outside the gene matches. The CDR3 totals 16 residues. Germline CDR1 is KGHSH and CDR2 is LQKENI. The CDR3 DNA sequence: TGTGCCAGCTCACCCGTACAGGGGGCCGGTACCGGGGAGCTGTTTTTT. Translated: CASSPVQGAGTGELFF.

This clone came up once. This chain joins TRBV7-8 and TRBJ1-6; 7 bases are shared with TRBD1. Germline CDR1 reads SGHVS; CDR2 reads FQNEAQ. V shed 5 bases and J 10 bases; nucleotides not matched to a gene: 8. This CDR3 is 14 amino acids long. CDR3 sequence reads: CASSQQQGSSPLHF. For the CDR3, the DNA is TGTGCCAGCAGCCAACAACAGGGGAGCTCACCCCTCCACTTT.

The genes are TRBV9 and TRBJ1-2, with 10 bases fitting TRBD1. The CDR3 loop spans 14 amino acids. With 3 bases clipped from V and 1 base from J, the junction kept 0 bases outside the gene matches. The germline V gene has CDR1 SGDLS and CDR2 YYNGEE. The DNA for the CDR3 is TGTGCCAGCAGCGGGACAGGGGGTAACTATGGCTACACCTTC. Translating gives CASSGTGGNYGYTF.

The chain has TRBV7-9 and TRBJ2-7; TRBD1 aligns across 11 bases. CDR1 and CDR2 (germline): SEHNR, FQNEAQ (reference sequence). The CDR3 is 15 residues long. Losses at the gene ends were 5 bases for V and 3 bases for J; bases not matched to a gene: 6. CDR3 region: CASSHAGQGGYEQYF. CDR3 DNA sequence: TGTGCCAGCAGCCACGCGGGACAGGGGGGCTACGAGCAGTACTTC.

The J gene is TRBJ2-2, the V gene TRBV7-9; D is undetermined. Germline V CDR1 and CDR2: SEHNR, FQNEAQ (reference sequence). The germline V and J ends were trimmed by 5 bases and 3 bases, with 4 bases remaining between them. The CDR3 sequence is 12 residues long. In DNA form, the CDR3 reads TGTGCCAGCAGCACATACACCGGGGAGCTGTTTTTT. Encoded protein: CASSTYTGELFF.

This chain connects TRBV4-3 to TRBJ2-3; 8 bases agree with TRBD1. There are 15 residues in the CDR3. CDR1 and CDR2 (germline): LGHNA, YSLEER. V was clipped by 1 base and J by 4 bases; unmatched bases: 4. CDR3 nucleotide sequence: TGCGCCAGCAGCCAAGGGACAGGGATGGCAGATACGCAGTATTTT. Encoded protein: CASSQGTGMADTQYF.

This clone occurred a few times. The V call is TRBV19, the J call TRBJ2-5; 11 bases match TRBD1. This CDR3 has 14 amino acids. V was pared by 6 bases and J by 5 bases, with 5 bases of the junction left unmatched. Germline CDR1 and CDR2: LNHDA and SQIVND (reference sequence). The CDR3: CASRRTGGRETQYF. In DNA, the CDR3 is TGTGCCAGTAGGAGGACAGGGGGCAGGGAGACCCAGTACTTC.

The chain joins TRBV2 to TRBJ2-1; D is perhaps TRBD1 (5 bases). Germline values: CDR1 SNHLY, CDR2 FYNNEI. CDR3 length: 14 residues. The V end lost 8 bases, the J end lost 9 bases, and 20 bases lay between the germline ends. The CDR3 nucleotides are TGTGCCAGCCAGGGCAGGGCCCTTGGGGTTGAGCAGTTCTTC. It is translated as CASQGRALGVEQFF.

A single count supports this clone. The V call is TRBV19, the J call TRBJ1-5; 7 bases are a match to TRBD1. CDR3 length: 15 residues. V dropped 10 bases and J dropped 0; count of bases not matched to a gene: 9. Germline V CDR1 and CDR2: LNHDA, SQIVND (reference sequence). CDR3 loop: CATRDSHYSNQPQHF. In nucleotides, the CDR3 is TGTGCCACTCGGGACAGCCACTATAGCAATCAGCCCCAGCATTTT.

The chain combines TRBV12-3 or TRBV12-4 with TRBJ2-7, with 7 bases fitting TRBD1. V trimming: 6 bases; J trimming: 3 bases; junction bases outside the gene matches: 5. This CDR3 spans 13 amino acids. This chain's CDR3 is CASRGYRGYEQYF. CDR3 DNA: TGTGCCAGCAGGGGTTACAGGGGCTACGAGCAGTACTTC.

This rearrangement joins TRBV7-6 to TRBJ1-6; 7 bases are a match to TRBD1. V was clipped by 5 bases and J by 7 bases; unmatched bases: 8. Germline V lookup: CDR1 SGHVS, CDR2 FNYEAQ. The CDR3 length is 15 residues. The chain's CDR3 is CASSELTGENSPLHF. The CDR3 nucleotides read TGTGCCAGCAGCGAACTTACAGGGGAGAATTCACCCCTCCACTTT.

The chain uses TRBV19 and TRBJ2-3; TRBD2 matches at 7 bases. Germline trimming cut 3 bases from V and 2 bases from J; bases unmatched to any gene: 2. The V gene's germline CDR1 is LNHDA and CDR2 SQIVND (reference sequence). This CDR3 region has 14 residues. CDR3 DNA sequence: TGTGCCAGTAGTATCCGGGGGGACACAGATACGCAGTATTTT. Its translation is CASSIRGDTDTQYF.

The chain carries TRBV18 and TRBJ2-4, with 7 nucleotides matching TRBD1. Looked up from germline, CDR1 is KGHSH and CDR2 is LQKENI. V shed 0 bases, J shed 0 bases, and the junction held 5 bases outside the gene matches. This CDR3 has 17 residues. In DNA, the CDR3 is TGTGCCAGCTCACCACCTTCCGGGGACAGAGCCAAAAACATTCAGTACTTC. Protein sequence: CASSPPSGDRAKNIQYF.

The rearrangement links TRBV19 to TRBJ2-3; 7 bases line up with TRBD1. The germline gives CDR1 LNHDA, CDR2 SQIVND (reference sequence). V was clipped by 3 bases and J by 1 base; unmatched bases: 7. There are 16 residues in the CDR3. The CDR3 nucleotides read TGTGCCAGTAGTATCGTGACAGGGCCCGGCACAGATACGCAGTATTTT. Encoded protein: CASSIVTGPGTDTQYF. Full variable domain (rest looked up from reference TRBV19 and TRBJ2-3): DGGITQSPKYLFRKEGQNVTLSCEQNLNHDAMYWYRQDPGQGLRLIYYSQIVNDFQKGDIAEGYSVSREKKESFPLTVTSAQKNPTAFYLCASSIVTGPGTDTQYFGPGTRLTVL.

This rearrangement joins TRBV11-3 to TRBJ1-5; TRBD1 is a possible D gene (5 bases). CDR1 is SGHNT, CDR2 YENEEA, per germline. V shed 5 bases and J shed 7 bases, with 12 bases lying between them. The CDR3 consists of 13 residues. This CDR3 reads CASSQGIWQPQHF. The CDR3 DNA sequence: TGTGCCAGCAGCCAGGGTATATGGCAGCCCCAGCATTTT.

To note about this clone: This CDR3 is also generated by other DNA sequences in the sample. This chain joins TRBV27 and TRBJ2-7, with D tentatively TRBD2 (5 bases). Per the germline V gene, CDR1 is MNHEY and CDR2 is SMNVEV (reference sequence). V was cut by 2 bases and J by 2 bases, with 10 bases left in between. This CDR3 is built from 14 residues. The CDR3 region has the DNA TGTGCCAGCAGTTTACTAGCTACGACCTACGAGCAGTACTTC. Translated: CASSLLATTYEQYF.

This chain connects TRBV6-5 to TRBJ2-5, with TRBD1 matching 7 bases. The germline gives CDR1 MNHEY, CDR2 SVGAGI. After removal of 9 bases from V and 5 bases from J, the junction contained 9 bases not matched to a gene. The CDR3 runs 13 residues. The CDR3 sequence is CARDRVDYETQYF. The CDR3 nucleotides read TGTGCCAGAGACAGGGTTGACTATGAGACCCAGTACTTC.

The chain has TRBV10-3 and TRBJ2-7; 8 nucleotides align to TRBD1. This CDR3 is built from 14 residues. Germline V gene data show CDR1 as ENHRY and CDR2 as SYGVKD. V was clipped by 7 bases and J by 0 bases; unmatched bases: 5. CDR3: CAITRTGSSYEQYF. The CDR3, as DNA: TGTGCCATCACCCGGACAGGGAGCTCCTACGAGCAGTACTTC.

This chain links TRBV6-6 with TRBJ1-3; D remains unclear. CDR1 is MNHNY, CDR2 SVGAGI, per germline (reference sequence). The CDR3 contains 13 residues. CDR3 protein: CGATEVPGNTIYF. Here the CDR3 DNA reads TGTGGGGCAACAGAAGTTCCTGGAAACACCATATATTTT.

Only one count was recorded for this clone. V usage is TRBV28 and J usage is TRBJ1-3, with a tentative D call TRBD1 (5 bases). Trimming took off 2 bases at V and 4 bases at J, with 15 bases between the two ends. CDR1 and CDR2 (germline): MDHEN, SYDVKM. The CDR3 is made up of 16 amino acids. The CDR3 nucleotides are TGTGCCAGCAGTTTACTAGGTACAGCAGGGGGAAACACCATATATTTT. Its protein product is CASSLLGTAGGNTIYF.

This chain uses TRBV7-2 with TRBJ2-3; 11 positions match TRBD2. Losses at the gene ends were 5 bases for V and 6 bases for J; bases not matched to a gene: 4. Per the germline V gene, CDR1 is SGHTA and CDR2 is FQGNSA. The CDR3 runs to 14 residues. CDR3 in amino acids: CASSLRLAGDTQYF. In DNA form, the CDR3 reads TGTGCCAGCAGCCTAAGACTAGCGGGGGATACGCAGTATTTT.

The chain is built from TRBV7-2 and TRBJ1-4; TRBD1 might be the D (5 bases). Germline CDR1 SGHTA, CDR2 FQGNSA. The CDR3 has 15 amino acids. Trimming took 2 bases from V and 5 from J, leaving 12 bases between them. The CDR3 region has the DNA TGTGCCAGCAGCTTACAGGGTAGGGAAAATGAAAAACTGTTTTTT. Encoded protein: CASSLQGRENEKLFF. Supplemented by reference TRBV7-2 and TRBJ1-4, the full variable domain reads GAGVSQSPSNKVTEKGKDVELRCDPISGHTALYWYRQSLGQGLEFLIYFQGNSAPDKSGLPSDRFSAERTGGSVSTLTIQRTQQEDSAVYLCASSLQGRENEKLFFGSGTQLSVL.